The rows below give T cell receptor beta chains drawn from one sample of a study of identical twins. TCRdb reanalysed the 5' RACE reads using MiXCR and keeps one entry per CDR3 protein. Among about 720,000 distinct CDR3 sequences listed, 8.6% were seen once. These same records also appear under a second study, on yellow fever vaccine responses in identical twins.

The sample taken for sequencing was PBMCs. Receptors were obtained from a woman in her late teens or twenties in good health. Both conserved end residues are part of each CDR3. D genes are given only for firm matches. Clone size is not always given. Where it is, it says once, few, many or a class for expanded clones.

>NA|TRBJ2-7|NA|TRBV3-1
TGTGCCAGCAGCCAAGTTGGACACGGAGTCTACGAGCAGTACTTC
CASSQVGHGVYEQYF
>NA|TRBJ1-2|many|TRBV20-1
TGCAGTGCTAGAGCACCACCCCTTTTCGACGGCCGGGGACCTAACTATGGCTACACCTTC
CSARAPPLFDGRGPNYGYTF
>TRBD2|TRBJ2-7|NA|TRBV28
TGTGCCAGCAGTTTACCCGTTAGCGGGAGGGCGGGGAAGGAGCAGTACTTC
CASSLPVSGRAGKEQYF
>TRBD2|TRBJ2-5|many|TRBV6-2/TRBV6-3
TGTGCCAGCACCCGGACTAGTAAAGTGGAGACCCAGTACTTC
CASTRTSKVETQYF
>TRBD2|TRBJ2-3|many|TRBV4-2
TGTGCCAGCAGCCAAGCCTCACTAGCGGCAGATACGCAGTATTTT
CASSQASLAADTQYF
>NA|TRBJ2-3|many|TRBV3-1
TGTGCCAGCAGCCAAGGGGTCTCGAGAAAGGCAGATACGCAGTATTTT
CASSQGVSRKADTQYF
>NA|TRBJ2-5|many|TRBV5-1
TGCGCCAGCATTGGGGACCAAGAGACCCAGTACTTC
CASIGDQETQYF
>TRBD1|TRBJ2-7|NA|TRBV12-3/TRBV12-4
TGTGCCAGCAGTTTGAGTATACAGGGGGCGCTTGAGCAGTACTTC
CASSLSIQGALEQYF
>NA|TRBJ2-1|few|TRBV5-1
TGCGCCAGCAGCTTGTTCGCGGATCGTTCCTACAATGAGCAGTTCTTC
CASSLFADRSYNEQFF
>TRBD2|TRBJ2-3|few|TRBV25-1
TGTGCCAGCAGTGAAGGGGGACTAGCGGGGGTTACGCAGTATTTT
CASSEGGLAGVTQYF
>TRBD1|TRBJ2-1|NA|TRBV2
TGTGCCAGCCGGTACAGGGGTGCCAATGAGCAGTTCTTC
CASRYRGANEQFF
>NA|TRBJ2-7|many|TRBV7-2
TGTGCCAGCAGCCCCAGCTTTTTCCCCGCAACCTACGAGCAGTACTTC
CASSPSFFPATYEQYF
>NA|TRBJ2-3|few|TRBV11-1
TGTGCCAGCAGCTTAGACGAGGGATTCCTTCCCTATTTT
CASSLDEGFLPYF
>TRBD1|TRBJ2-5|NA|TRBV15
TGTGCCACCAGCAGACCGGGACAGGGGATAGAGACCCAGTACTTC
CATSRPGQGIETQYF
>NA|TRBJ1-1|NA|TRBV20-1
TGCAGTGCCGGCGGAAGAGGAGGAAAGAACACTGAAGCTTTCTTT
CSAGGRGGKNTEAFF
>TRBD2|TRBJ2-7|many|TRBV7-6
TGTGCCAGCAGCCTAGGGACTACCTCCTACGAGCAGTACTTC
CASSLGTTSYEQYF
>TRBD2|TRBJ2-1|many|TRBV7-2
TGTGCCAGCAGCTTCAGGTTGGGTAGCGGGGGGGCTAATGAGCAGTTCTTC
CASSFRLGSGGANEQFF
>NA|TRBJ1-6|few|TRBV14
TGTGCCAGCAGCCAAAGACAGTATAATTCACCCCTCCACTTT
CASSQRQYNSPLHF
>NA|TRBJ2-6|NA|TRBV4-3
TGCGCCAGCAGCATAGATAGGTCTGGGGCCAACGTCCTGACTTTC
CASSIDRSGANVLTF
>TRBD2|TRBJ2-7|many|TRBV5-1
TGCGCCAGCAGCCAAAAGCGGGGGGATTCCTACGAGCAGTACTTC
CASSQKRGDSYEQYF
>NA|TRBJ2-3|many|TRBV12-3/TRBV12-4
TGTGCCAGCAGTTCACAACTAGAGGTCTTTACGCAGTATTTT
CASSSQLEVFTQYF
>NA|TRBJ2-1|few|TRBV7-2
TGTGCCAGCAGCGACATTATTACGGGTGAGCAGTTCTTC
CASSDIITGEQFF
>TRBD1|TRBJ2-4|many|TRBV29-1
TGCAGCGTTGAATGGTTTGGACAGGGAATGGGCAAAAACATTCAGTACTTC
CSVEWFGQGMGKNIQYF
>NA|TRBJ1-1|few|TRBV5-1
TGCGCCAGCAGCTTGGTCGTCGGGGGGCAAGCTGAAGCTTTCTTT
CASSLVVGGQAEAFF
>TRBD1|TRBJ2-3|few|TRBV7-3
TGTGCCAGCAGCTTAATGGGACAGGGGTCCACAGATACGCAGTATTTT
CASSLMGQGSTDTQYF
>TRBD1|TRBJ2-1|few|TRBV20-1
TGCAGTGCTTACCGGGACAGGCCCAACAATGAGCAGTTCTTC
CSAYRDRPNNEQFF
>NA|TRBJ2-5|NA|TRBV7-8
TGTGCCAGCAGCTTAAGGACGGCCGGCGACCAAGAGACCCAGTACTTC
CASSLRTAGDQETQYF
>TRBD2|TRBJ2-3|many|TRBV12-3/TRBV12-4
TGTGCCAGCAGCCCCCGGTCCTTGCGGGAGGACACAGATACGCAGTATTTT
CASSPRSLREDTDTQYF
>NA|TRBJ2-7|few|TRBV2
TGTGCCAGCAGTGCGAAGGGTCTCACCAACGAGCAGTACTTC
CASSAKGLTNEQYF
>NA|TRBJ1-6|NA|TRBV6-1
TGTGCCAGCAGTGAAGATGGCAGAAATAATTCACCCCTCCACTTT
CASSEDGRNNSPLHF
>TRBD2|TRBJ2-1|many|TRBV3-1
TGTGCCAGCAGCCAAGAGTCCCTAGCGGGAGCTGATGAGCAGTTCTTC
CASSQESLAGADEQFF
>TRBD1|TRBJ2-4|few|TRBV12-3/TRBV12-4
TGTGCCAGCAGGAACCGACAGGGGCAGGAGGCCAAAAACATTCAGTACTTC
CASRNRQGQEAKNIQYF
>TRBD2|TRBJ2-2|many|TRBV24-1
TGTGCCACCAGTGATTCAGGGACTAGCCCCGGGGAGCTGTTTTTT
CATSDSGTSPGELFF
>TRBD1|TRBJ2-1|few|TRBV29-1
TGCAGCGTTCCAGCCTACAGGGGTCCCACGGATGAGCAGTTCTTC
CSVPAYRGPTDEQFF
>TRBD2|TRBJ2-7|NA|TRBV12-3/TRBV12-4
TGTGCCAGCAGTACTAGCGGGGGGGCCGAGAGGAGCTCCTACGAGCAGTACTTC
CASSTSGGAERSSYEQYF
>TRBD1|TRBJ2-5|many|TRBV29-1
TGCAGCGTTGAAGACGCGACCAGGACAGGGGGAGAGACCCAGTACTTC
CSVEDATRTGGETQYF